Listed here are 15 T cell receptor beta chains from one sample, sequenced in a study of human T cells and chemical hapten exposure. The sample's time point: healthy volunteer bleed at 2 weeks. Total RNA was isolated from unfractionated whole blood. TCRdb analysed the RACE reads with MiXCR anew, one entry per CDR3 protein. Of around 130,000 distinct CDR3 sequences listed, approximately 9.5% were seen once; the top ten hold roughly 1.8%. The sequenced material came from whole blood. These receptors were taken from a male donor in good health. Some clones in this sample may be carry-over from other donors' samples.

The rearrangement joins TRBV5-1 to TRBJ2-7; TRBD1 aligns across 10 bases. Germline lookup yields CDR1 SGHRS and CDR2 YFSETQ. Trimming at V came to 4 bases and at J to 5 bases, leaving 6 bases not matched to a gene. This CDR3 has 14 amino acids. The CDR3 DNA is TGCGCCAGCAGCGGGACAGGGGTCGAGGACGAGCAGTACTTC. It specifies CASSGTGVEDEQYF.

This sequence joins TRBV5-6 and TRBJ1-5; D might be TRBD1 (5 bases). Germline V gene sequence: CDR1 SGHDT, CDR2 YYEEEE. This CDR3 spans 14 amino acids. Trimming cost V 0 bases and J 7 bases, with 11 bases left between them. CDR3 protein: CASSLASGKQPQHF. In nucleotides, the CDR3 is TGTGCCAGCAGCTTGGCCTCAGGGAAACAGCCCCAGCATTTT.

The chain carries TRBV29-1 and TRBJ1-1; no reliable D call. The V gene lost 3 bases and the J gene lost 0 bases, with 5 bases spanning the gap. The germline V gene has CDR1 SQVTM and CDR2 ANQGSEA. The CDR3 totals 12 residues. Written as DNA, the CDR3 is TGCAGCGTTGACAACCTGAACACTGAAGCTTTCTTT. This sequence encodes CSVDNLNTEAFF.

This clonotype was counted many times. This chain joins TRBV10-3 and TRBJ2-6; no firm D call. Germline-derived CDR1 and CDR2 are ENHRY and SYGVKD. Trimming removed 0 bases from V and 0 bases from J, with 9 bases in between. This CDR3 comprises 17 residues. As DNA, the CDR3 is TGTGCCATCAGTGAGTCGGGTTCGAGCTCTGGGGCCAACGTCCTGACTTTC. Amino acid sequence: CAISESGSSSGANVLTF.

This clonotype was observed a handful of times. The chain uses TRBV7-2 and TRBJ2-2, with D unresolved. Germline V gives CDR1 SGHTA, CDR2 FQGNSA. V was trimmed by 3 bases and J by 7 bases, leaving 9 bases between them. The CDR3 spans 13 residues. CDR3: CASSFYSSGELFF. Written as DNA, the CDR3 is TGTGCCAGCAGCTTCTACAGCAGCGGGGAGCTGTTTTTT.

This clonotype was seen many times. The V gene is TRBV10-3, the J gene TRBJ1-5; maybe TRBD1 (5 bases). The V end lost 2 bases, the J end lost 6 bases, and 11 bases lay between the germline ends. This CDR3 is built from 14 residues. Germline loops: CDR1 ENHRY, CDR2 SYGVKD. CDR3 in amino acids: CAISEGGVSQPQHF. Here the CDR3 DNA reads TGTGCCATCAGTGAGGGAGGGGTGAGTCAGCCCCAGCATTTT.

V and J are TRBV4-2 and TRBJ2-7; 12 bases map to TRBD2. V dropped 4 bases and J dropped 7; count of bases not matched to a gene: 14. The CDR3 loop spans 17 amino acids. Germline assignment: CDR1 LGHNA and CDR2 YNFKEQ. The DNA of the CDR3 is TGTGCCAGCAGCCCAGGGGGGAGGACTAGCGGGGTCGGGGAGCAGTACTTC. Protein sequence: CASSPGGRTSGVGEQYF.

V usage is TRBV2 and J usage is TRBJ1-1, with unresolved D. V was shortened by 8 bases and J by 7 bases, with 11 bases between the two germline ends. Germline loops: CDR1 SNHLY, CDR2 FYNNEI. The CDR3 is 11 amino acids. The CDR3 DNA reads as TGTGCCAGCGGGCGTGTGGGTGAAGCTTTCTTT. Translation gives CASGRVGEAFF.

V usage is TRBV12-3 or TRBV12-4 and J usage is TRBJ1-2; 7 bases map to TRBD1. Trimming took 2 bases from V and 2 from J; bases not matched to a gene: 8. The CDR3 length is 16 residues. CDR3 sequence (DNA): TGTGCCAGCAGTTTAACGGGGGGACAGACAAACTATGGCTACACCTTC. This gives the protein CASSLTGGQTNYGYTF.

This clonotype has only a few counts. The chain combines TRBV3-1 with TRBJ2-1; TRBD1 matches 7 bases. Germline CDR1 LGHDT, CDR2 YNNKEL (reference sequence). The CDR3 consists of 16 residues. Trimming removed 0 bases from V and 0 bases from J; junction bases left unmatched: 2. The chain's CDR3 is CASSQDDRASYNEQFF. CDR3 coding DNA: TGTGCCAGCAGCCAAGACGACAGGGCCTCCTACAATGAGCAGTTCTTC.

This clonotype was observed a handful of times. The rearrangement links TRBV5-1 to TRBJ2-1; 9 bases are shared with TRBD1. The CDR3 runs 13 residues. V lost 4 bases to trimming and J lost 9 bases; unmatched junction nucleotides: 5. Germline CDR1 is SGHRS and CDR2 is YFSETQ. CDR3 nucleotides: TGCGCCAGCAGCCTGGGACAGGGCGGTGAGCAGTTCTTC. It is translated as CASSLGQGGEQFF.

This clonotype showed up just a few times. This chain connects TRBV4-1 to TRBJ2-7; TRBD2 aligns across 13 bases. The length of the CDR3 is 15 residues. V dropped 2 bases and J dropped 4; count of bases not matched to a gene: 2. Looked up from germline, CDR1 is MGHRA and CDR2 is YSYEKL. CDR3 loop: CASSQRGLAGYEQYF. CDR3 coding DNA: TGCGCCAGCAGCCAACGGGGACTAGCGGGGTACGAGCAGTACTTC.

The chain couples TRBV29-1 to TRBJ1-5; 7 bases agree with TRBD1. The CDR3 runs to 13 residues. V trimming: 3 bases; J trimming: 7 bases; junction bases outside the gene matches: 6. Germline V CDR1 and CDR2: SQVTM, ANQGSEA. The CDR3 DNA sequence: TGCAGCGTTGATTTAGGGGGCGGGCAGCCCCAGCATTTT. Encoded protein: CSVDLGGGQPQHF.

This clonotype occurred a few times. The rearrangement links TRBV5-4 to TRBJ2-1; 12 nucleotides align to TRBD2. CDR1 and CDR2 from the germline V gene are SGHNT and YYREEE (reference sequence). The V gene end was trimmed by 6 bases and the J gene end by 4 bases; junction bases not matched to a gene: 5. This CDR3 comprises 15 residues. Here the CDR3 reads CASTRLAGDYNEQFF. CDR3 coding DNA: TGTGCCAGCACCAGACTAGCGGGAGATTACAATGAGCAGTTCTTC.

Ten or more counts support this clonotype. The chain recombines TRBV7-9 with TRBJ2-7; weak D call: TRBD2 (5 bases). The V gene lost 2 bases and the J gene lost 5 bases, with 7 bases spanning the gap. The germline V gene encodes CDR1 SEHNR and CDR2 FQNEAQ (reference sequence). This CDR3 contains 12 residues. The DNA for the CDR3 is TGTGCCAGCAGCTTATCGGGGAACGAGCAGTACTTC. The encoded protein is CASSLSGNEQYF. Combining the CDR3 with reference TRBV7-9 and TRBJ2-7 gives the whole variable domain DTGVSQNPRHKITKRGQNVTFRCDPISEHNRLYWYRQTLGQGPEFLTYFQNEAQLEKSRLLSDRFSAERPKGSFSTLEIQRTEQGDSAMYLCASSLSGNEQYFGPGTRLTVT.